These 26 T cell receptor beta chains were all obtained from the same sample, sequenced in a study of Graves' ophthalmopathy and Graves' hyperthyroidism. Using RNA transcripts, the TCR beta CDR3 regions were amplified. RT-PCR in the first round used HTBI primers; a second-round multiplex PCR followed. Each CDR3 protein is one row after TCRdb ran MiXCR on the multiplex PCR reads. The sample has 740,000 or so distinct CDR3 sequences, roughly 41% seen once. The sample consisted of peripheral blood. The origin of the receptors is an adult man with Graves' ophthalmopathy.

V gene TRBV7-2 combines with J gene TRBJ1-2, with D perhaps matching TRBD1 (5 bases). V was cut by 5 bases and J by 8 bases, with 24 bases left in between. Germline V lookup: CDR1 SGHTA, CDR2 FQGNSA. This CDR3 is built from 16 residues. CDR3 bases: TGTGCCAGCAGCCTGGGATCGTCCAATTTCAGGGCGGGCTACACCTTC. Translated, it gives CASSLGSSNFRAGYTF. The full variable domain, with the rest looked up from reference TRBV7-2 and TRBJ1-2, is GAGVSQSPSNKVTEKGKDVELRCDPISGHTALYWYRQSLGQGLEFLIYFQGNSAPDKSGLPSDRFSAERTGGSVSTLTIQRTQQEDSAVYLCASSLGSSNFRAGYTFGSGTRLTVV.

As concerns this clonotype: A much larger clonotype is one base distant, so this may be a read error. The rearrangement joins TRBV7-8 to TRBJ1-1; no clear D gene. The CDR3 contains 15 residues. Germline CDR1 reads SGHVS; CDR2 reads FQNEAQ. In DNA form, the CDR3 reads TGTGCCAGCAGCTACCAGGCGGGGATGAACAATGAAGCTTTCTTT. Its protein is CASSYQAGMNNEAFF.

Worth noting for this clonotype: The germline gene is not matched at one end of the junction; a read error may be the cause. V and J are TRBV7-9 and TRBJ1-2; D call uncertain. The CDR3 loop spans 14 amino acids. The V gene's germline CDR1 is SEHNR and CDR2 FQNEAQ (reference sequence). CDR3 sequence: CASSQETENYGYTF. Written as DNA, the CDR3 is TGCGCCAGCAGCCAAGAGACGGAGAACTATGGCTACACCTTC.

Remarks on this clonotype: A read error may be the cause here, since a much bigger clone is one base away. The chain is built from TRBV7-2 and TRBJ2-7, with D possibly called TRBD1 or TRBD2 (5 bases each). CDR3 length: 15 amino acids. In germline, CDR1 is SGHTA, CDR2 FQGNSA. The CDR3 region is CASSLWGGGSCEQYF. The CDR3 DNA reads as TGTGCCAGCAGCTTATGGGGCGGAGGATCCTGCGAGCAGTACTTC.

This clonotype was counted between two and nine times. The V and J genes are TRBV20-1 and TRBJ1-5, with D perhaps matching TRBD1 (6 bases). V was clipped by 3 bases and J by 1 base, with 13 bases between them. Germline CDR1 and CDR2: DFQATT and SNEGSKA (reference sequence). The CDR3 extends over 15 amino acids. The CDR3: CSASQGILSNQPQHF. As DNA, the CDR3 is TGCAGTGCTAGTCAGGGGATCTTGAGCAATCAGCCCCAGCATTTT.

This clonotype was seen many times. The chain uses TRBV9 and TRBJ1-1; D remains ambiguous. Trimming pared 0 bases from V and 1 base from J, leaving 7 bases between. Germline V CDR1 and CDR2: SGDLS, YYNGEE. This CDR3 has 14 residues. CDR3 sequence reads: CASSVAGANTEAFF. CDR3 sequence (DNA): TGTGCCAGCAGCGTAGCTGGTGCGAACACTGAAGCTTTCTTT.

The chain couples TRBV5-4 to TRBJ2-7; 8 positions match TRBD2. Germline V lookup: CDR1 SGHNT, CDR2 YYREEE (reference sequence). The CDR3 sequence is 15 residues long. The V and J ends lost 4 bases and 2 bases, in that order; junction bases with no gene match: 8. CDR3 residues: CASSPEGRGAYEQYF. Written as DNA, the CDR3 is TGTGCCAGCAGCCCTGAGGGGCGGGGGGCCTACGAGCAGTACTTC.

V usage is TRBV2 and J usage is TRBJ1-4; 9 bases are shared with TRBD1. The V and J ends lost 5 bases and 4 bases, in that order; junction bases with no gene match: 2. Germline V gives CDR1 SNHLY, CDR2 FYNNEI. The CDR3 contains 14 residues. DNA of the CDR3: TGTGCCAGCAGTTCGGACAGGGGTAATGAAAAACTGTTTTTT. Translating gives CASSSDRGNEKLFF. Full variable domain (outside the CDR3, taken from reference TRBV2 and TRBJ1-4): EPEVTQTPSHQVTQMGQEVILRCVPISNHLYFYWYRQILGQKVEFLVSFYNNEISEKSEIFDDQFSVERPDGSNFTLKIRSTKLEDSAMYFCASSSDRGNEKLFFGSGTQLSVL.

On this clonotype: An end of the junction does not agree with germline; a read error may underlie this. This rearrangement joins TRBV24-1 to TRBJ1-5, with TRBD1 as a possible D gene (6 bases). The CDR3 runs to 15 residues. Germline V gives CDR1 KGHDR, CDR2 SFDVKD. The CDR3 protein is CASSSGRQGSQPQHF. The CDR3 coding sequence is TGTGCCAGCAGTTCTGGTCGGCAGGGGAGTCAGCCCCAGCATTTT.

This clonotype was seen ten or more times. The chain joins TRBV19 to TRBJ1-4, with 9 bases that match TRBD1. CDR1 and CDR2 from the germline V gene are LNHDA and SQIVND (reference sequence). The length of the CDR3 is 14 residues. The ends lost 6 bases at V and 6 bases at J; junction bases unmatched: 5. The CDR3 coding sequence is TGTGCCAGTAGCGACAGGGGGAGGCATGAAAAACTGTTTTTT. It encodes CASSDRGRHEKLFF.

In this sample, this clonotype turned up many times. The rearrangement uses TRBV2 and TRBJ2-7, with TRBD1 matching 8 bases. With V trimmed by 6 bases and J by 4 bases, 17 bases remained unmatched. Germline values: CDR1 SNHLY, CDR2 FYNNEI. The CDR3 totals 17 residues. CDR3 in amino acids: CASSPGPGQGARYEQYF. DNA for the CDR3: TGTGCCAGCAGCCCTGGTCCGGGCCAGGGGGCGCGGTACGAGCAGTACTTC.

V and J are TRBV25-1 and TRBJ2-2; D is undetermined. V shed 4 bases and J shed 6 bases, with 9 bases lying between them. This CDR3 has 13 amino acids. Germline V CDR1 and CDR2: MGHDK, SYGVNS. The CDR3 sequence is CASSAQVAGELFF. CDR3 DNA: TGTGCCAGCAGTGCTCAGGTTGCCGGGGAGCTGTTTTTT.

The rearrangement links TRBV6-5 to TRBJ2-7; the match to TRBD2 covers 7 bases. CDR1 is MNHEY, CDR2 SVGAGI, per germline. This CDR3 is 15 amino acids long. After removal of 2 bases from V and 3 bases from J, the junction contained 7 bases not matched to a gene. The CDR3, as DNA: TGTGCCAGCAGTTACGGAACAGAGCGGGACTACGAGCAGTACTTC. Residues: CASSYGTERDYEQYF.

This clonotype appeared once. A much bigger clone sits one base away, suggesting this may be a read error. This sequence joins TRBV19 and TRBJ1-1; D is possibly TRBD1 (6 bases). This CDR3 has 15 amino acids. Germline CDR1 LNHDA, CDR2 SQIVND (reference sequence). The V gene lost 9 bases and the J gene lost 4 bases, with 21 bases spanning the gap. Written as DNA, the CDR3 is TGTGCCAGCGTCACCCCGGGACAACTGATCACTGAAGCTTTCTTT. Its protein product is CASVTPGQLITEAFF.

This clonotype has a handful of counts. The chain couples TRBV19 to TRBJ2-2; unclear D gene. V shed 2 bases and J shed 6 bases, with 4 bases lying between them. The germline V gene has CDR1 LNHDA and CDR2 SQIVND (reference sequence). The length of the CDR3 is 12 residues. The CDR3 DNA follows: TGTGCCAGTAGTATAAGGTCCGGGGAGCTGTTTTTT. Its translation is CASSIRSGELFF. Filled out from reference TRBV19 and TRBJ2-2, the complete variable domain reads DGGITQSPKYLFRKEGQNVTLSCEQNLNHDAMYWYRQDPGQGLRLIYYSQIVNDFQKGDIAEGYSVSREKKESFPLTVTSAQKNPTAFYLCASSIRSGELFFGEGSRLTVL.

This clonotype was detected a few times. CDR3 sequence (DNA): TGTGCCAGCAGCCCGACAGGGCTCAGCTATAATTCACCCCTCCACTTT. Translating gives CASSPTGLSYNSPLHF. The rearrangement links TRBV7-9 to TRBJ1-6; 7 bases line up with TRBD1. Germline lookup yields CDR1 SEHNR and CDR2 FQNEAQ (reference sequence). This CDR3 has 16 residues. V lost 5 bases, J lost 3 bases, and 7 bases stayed unmatched.

This clonotype was seen repeatedly, ten times or more. The DNA for the CDR3 is TGTGCCAGCAGCCCTGGGACAGGGGGCAGGTCACCCCTCCACTTT. Protein sequence: CASSPGTGGRSPLHF. The V gene is TRBV7-2, the J gene TRBJ1-6; TRBD1 agrees at 12 bases. J gave up 10 bases and V 5 bases, and 6 bases lay outside the gene matches. CDR1 SGHTA and CDR2 FQGNSA come from the germline V gene. The length of the CDR3 is 15 residues.

This clonotype showed up just a few times. V gene TRBV7-8 combines with J gene TRBJ2-6; no reliable D call. The germline CDR1 and CDR2 sequences are SGHVS and FQNEAQ. The germline V and J ends were trimmed by 2 bases and 0 bases, with 14 bases remaining between them. The CDR3 sequence is 18 residues long. CDR3 DNA sequence: TGTGCCAGCAGCTTACAGTTCGGTAGCCCCTCTGGGGCCAACGTCCTGACTTTC. This translates into CASSLQFGSPSGANVLTF.

Ten or more counts support this clonotype. The rearrangement joins TRBV7-6 to TRBJ2-5; D possibly corresponds to TRBD1 (6 bases). The germline V gene has CDR1 SGHVS and CDR2 FNYEAQ. The V end was cut by 5 bases, the J end by 0 bases, with 13 bases between. The CDR3 extends over 15 amino acids. CDR3 amino acids: CASSRNGQNQETQYF. CDR3 DNA: TGTGCCAGCAGCAGAAACGGACAGAACCAAGAGACCCAGTACTTC. Drawing the rest from reference TRBV7-6 and TRBJ2-5, the complete variable domain is GAGVSQSPRYKVTKRGQDVALRCDPISGHVSLYWYRQALGQGPEFLTYFNYEAQQDKSGLPNDRFSAERPEGSISTLTIQRTEQRDSAMYRCASSRNGQNQETQYFGPGTRLLVL.

The chain recombines TRBV29-1 with TRBJ1-4; no definite D call. V lost 4 bases to trimming and J lost 4 bases, with 10 bases between them. CDR3 size: 13 residues. CDR1 is SQVTM and CDR2 is ANQGSEA in the germline V gene. The CDR3 DNA is TGCAGCGTTGTATCGGACGGTAATGAAAAACTGTTTTTT. Translation: CSVVSDGNEKLFF. The full variable domain, in which reference TRBV29-1 and TRBJ1-4 provide the parts outside the CDR3, is SAVISQKPSRDICQRGTSLTIQCQVDSQVTMMFWYRQQPGQSLTLIATANQGSEATYESGFVIDKFPISRPNLTFSTLTVSNMSPEDSSIYLCSVVSDGNEKLFFGSGTQLSVL.

Regarding this clonotype: A read error is possible here, since a much larger clone lies one base away. The genes are TRBV11-1 and TRBJ2-2; D may be TRBD1 (7 bases). V lost 9 bases and J lost 6, with 23 bases in between. The CDR3 is 16 amino acids. The germline CDR1 and CDR2 sequences are SGHAT and FQDESV (reference sequence). CDR3 sequence: CASGPTTIRGAGELFF. As DNA, the CDR3 is TGTGCCAGTGGCCCAACGACGATCAGGGGGGCCGGGGAGCTGTTTTTT.

This chain connects TRBV4-2 to TRBJ1-1; D perhaps matches TRBD1 (5 bases). Trimming removed 0 bases from V and 5 bases from J, with 13 bases in between. Per germline, CDR1 LGHNA and CDR2 YNFKEQ. The length of the CDR3 is 15 residues. The CDR3 region is CASSQERRVGTEAFF. The CDR3 region has the DNA TGTGCCAGCAGCCAAGAACGCAGGGTTGGGACTGAAGCTTTCTTT.

This clonotype was counted a few times. The CDR3 sequence is CASSFRGSRYEQYF. CDR3 nucleotides: TGTGCCAGCAGTTTCCGCGGGAGTAGGTACGAGCAGTACTTC. V gene TRBV12-3 or TRBV12-4 combines with J gene TRBJ2-7; 7 bases fit TRBD2. CDR3 length equals 14 residues. V shed 3 bases and J 4 bases; nucleotides not matched to a gene: 6.

This clonotype was seen more than once but under ten times. The rearrangement links TRBV2 to TRBJ2-2; D is possibly TRBD2 (6 bases). V lost 6 bases and J lost 0, with 14 bases in between. CDR1 SNHLY and CDR2 FYNNEI come from the germline V gene. This CDR3 has 16 amino acids. CDR3 loop: CASRSRRGANTGELFF. In DNA form, the CDR3 reads TGTGCCAGCAGGTCGAGGAGGGGCGCGAACACCGGGGAGCTGTTTTTT.

This clonotype was seen just once. The chain is built from TRBV25-1 and TRBJ2-5; 7 bases agree with TRBD2. The CDR3 has 16 residues. Germline loops: CDR1 MGHDK, CDR2 SYGVNS. V was clipped by 6 bases and J by 0 bases; unmatched bases: 10. The CDR3 coding sequence is TGTGCCAGCAGCCCTTCGACAGCGGGGTACCAAGAGACCCAGTACTTC. It translates to CASSPSTAGYQETQYF.

The V gene is TRBV25-1, the J gene TRBJ1-6; D is unclear. The CDR3 has 16 residues. CDR1 is MGHDK, CDR2 SYGVNS, per germline. V lost 4 bases and J 9 bases, leaving 19 bases between the germline ends. The CDR3 DNA is TGTGCCAGCAGTGCTAAACCCGGTACTATGGCTTCACCCCTCCACTTT. As protein: CASSAKPGTMASPLHF.